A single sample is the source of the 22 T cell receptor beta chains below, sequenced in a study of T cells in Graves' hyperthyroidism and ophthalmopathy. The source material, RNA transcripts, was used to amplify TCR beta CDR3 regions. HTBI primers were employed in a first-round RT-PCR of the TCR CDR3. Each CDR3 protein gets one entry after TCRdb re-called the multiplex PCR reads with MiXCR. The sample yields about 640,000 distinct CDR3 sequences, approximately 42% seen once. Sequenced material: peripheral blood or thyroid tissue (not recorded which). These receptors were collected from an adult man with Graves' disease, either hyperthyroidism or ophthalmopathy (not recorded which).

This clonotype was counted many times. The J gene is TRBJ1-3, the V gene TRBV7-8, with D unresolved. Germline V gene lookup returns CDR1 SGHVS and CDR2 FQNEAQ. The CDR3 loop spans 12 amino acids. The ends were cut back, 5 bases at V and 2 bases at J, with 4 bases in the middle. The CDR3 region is CASSPAGNTIYF. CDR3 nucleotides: TGTGCCAGCAGCCCCGCTGGAAACACCATATATTTT.

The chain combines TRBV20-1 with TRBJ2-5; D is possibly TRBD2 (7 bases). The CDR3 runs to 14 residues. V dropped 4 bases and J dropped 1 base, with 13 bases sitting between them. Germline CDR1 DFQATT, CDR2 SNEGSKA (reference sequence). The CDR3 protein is CSAIGGGAQETQYF. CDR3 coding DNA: TGCAGTGCTATAGGCGGGGGCGCCCAAGAGACCCAGTACTTC.

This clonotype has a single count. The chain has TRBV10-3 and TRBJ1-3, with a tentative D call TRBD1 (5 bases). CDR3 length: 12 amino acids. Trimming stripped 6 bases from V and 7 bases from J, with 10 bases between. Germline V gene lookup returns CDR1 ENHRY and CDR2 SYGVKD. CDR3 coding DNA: TGTGCCATCAGGACAGCGACGAACACCATATATTTT. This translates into CAIRTATNTIYF.

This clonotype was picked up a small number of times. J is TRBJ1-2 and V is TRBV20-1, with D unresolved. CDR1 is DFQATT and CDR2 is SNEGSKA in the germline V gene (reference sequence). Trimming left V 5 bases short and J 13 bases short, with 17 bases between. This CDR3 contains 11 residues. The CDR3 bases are TGCAGTGCTTGGAGCAGAAATCAACTCACCTTC. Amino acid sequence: CSAWSRNQLTF.

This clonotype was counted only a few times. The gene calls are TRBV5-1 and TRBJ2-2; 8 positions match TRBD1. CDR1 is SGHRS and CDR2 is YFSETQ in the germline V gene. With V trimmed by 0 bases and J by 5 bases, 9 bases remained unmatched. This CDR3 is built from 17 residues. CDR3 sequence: CASSLGSGGAGTGELFF. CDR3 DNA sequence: TGCGCCAGCAGCTTGGGGTCAGGGGGCGCTGGAACCGGGGAGCTGTTTTTT.

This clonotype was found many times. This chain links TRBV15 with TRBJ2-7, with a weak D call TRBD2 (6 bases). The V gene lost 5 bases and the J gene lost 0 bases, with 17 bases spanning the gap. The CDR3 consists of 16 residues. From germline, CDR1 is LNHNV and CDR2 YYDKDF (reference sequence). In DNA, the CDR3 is TGTGCCACCAGCGGCGGGACCGGCTTCAGCTCCTACGAGCAGTACTTC. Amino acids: CATSGGTGFSSYEQYF.

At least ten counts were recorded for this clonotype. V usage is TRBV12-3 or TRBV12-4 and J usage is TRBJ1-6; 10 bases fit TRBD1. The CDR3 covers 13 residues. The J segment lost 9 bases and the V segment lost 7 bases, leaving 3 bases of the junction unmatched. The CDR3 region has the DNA TGTGCCAGCATGGACAGGGGGACTTCACCCCTCCACTTT. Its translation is CASMDRGTSPLHF.

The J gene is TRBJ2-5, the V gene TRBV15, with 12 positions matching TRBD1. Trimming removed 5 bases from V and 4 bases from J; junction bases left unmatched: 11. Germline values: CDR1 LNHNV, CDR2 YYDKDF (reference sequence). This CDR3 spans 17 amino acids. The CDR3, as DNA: TGTGCCACCAGCCGAGGGACAGGGGGCACTGAAGGAGAGACCCAGTACTTC. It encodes CATSRGTGGTEGETQYF.

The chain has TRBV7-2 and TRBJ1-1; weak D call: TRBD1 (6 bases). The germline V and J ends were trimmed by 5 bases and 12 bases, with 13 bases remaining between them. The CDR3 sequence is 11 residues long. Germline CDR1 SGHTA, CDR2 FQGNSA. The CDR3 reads CASSLGQSTFF. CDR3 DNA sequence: TGTGCCAGCAGCCTCGGACAGTCGACTTTCTTT.

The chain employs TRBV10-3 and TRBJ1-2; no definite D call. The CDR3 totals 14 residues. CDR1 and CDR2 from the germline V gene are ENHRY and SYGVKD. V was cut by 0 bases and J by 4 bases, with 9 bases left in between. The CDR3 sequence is CAISESTGSYGYTF. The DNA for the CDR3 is TGTGCCATCAGTGAGTCGACGGGGTCCTATGGCTACACCTTC.

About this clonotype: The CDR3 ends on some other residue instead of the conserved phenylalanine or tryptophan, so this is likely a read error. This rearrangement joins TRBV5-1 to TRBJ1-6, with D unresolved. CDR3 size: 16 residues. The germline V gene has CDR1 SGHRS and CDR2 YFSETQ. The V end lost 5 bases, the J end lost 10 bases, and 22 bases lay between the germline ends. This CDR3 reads CASRFATVGFRSPLHL. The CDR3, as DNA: TGCGCCAGCAGATTCGCGACCGTAGGGTTCCGATCACCCCTCCACCTT.

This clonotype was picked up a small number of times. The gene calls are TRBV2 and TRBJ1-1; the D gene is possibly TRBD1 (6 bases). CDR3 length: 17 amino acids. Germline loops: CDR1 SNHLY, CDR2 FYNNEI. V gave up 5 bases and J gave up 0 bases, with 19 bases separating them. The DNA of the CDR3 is TGTGCCAGCAGTTTCTCCCCCCGACAGGCGATGAACACTGAAGCTTTCTTT. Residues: CASSFSPRQAMNTEAFF.

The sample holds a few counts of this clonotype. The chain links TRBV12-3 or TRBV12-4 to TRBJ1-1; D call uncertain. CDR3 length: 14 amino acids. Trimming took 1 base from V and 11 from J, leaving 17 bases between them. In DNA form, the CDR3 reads TGTGCCAGCAGTTTAGGGGTCGGGCCCTTGAATGCTTTCTTT. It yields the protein CASSLGVGPLNAFF.

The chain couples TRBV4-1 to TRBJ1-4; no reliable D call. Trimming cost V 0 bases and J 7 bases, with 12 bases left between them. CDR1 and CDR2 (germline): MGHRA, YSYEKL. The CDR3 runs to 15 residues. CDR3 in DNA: TGCGCCAGCAGCCAAGATCCTGAGGGTGGTGAAAAACTGTTTTTT. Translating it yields CASSQDPEGGEKLFF.

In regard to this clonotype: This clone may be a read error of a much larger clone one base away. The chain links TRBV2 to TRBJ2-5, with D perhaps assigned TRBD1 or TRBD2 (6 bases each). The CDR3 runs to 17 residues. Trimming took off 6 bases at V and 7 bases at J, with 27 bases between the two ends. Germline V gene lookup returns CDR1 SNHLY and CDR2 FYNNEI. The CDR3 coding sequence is TGTGCCAGCAGCAAGCTTGGACAGCACCGGAGGGTAGGGACCCAGTACTTC. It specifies CASSKLGQHRRVGTQYF.

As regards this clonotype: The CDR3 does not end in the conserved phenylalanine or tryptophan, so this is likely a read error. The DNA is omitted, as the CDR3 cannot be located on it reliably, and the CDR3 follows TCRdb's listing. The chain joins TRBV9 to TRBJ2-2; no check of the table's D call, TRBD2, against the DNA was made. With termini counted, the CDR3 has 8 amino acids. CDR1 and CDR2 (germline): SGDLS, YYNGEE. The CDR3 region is CASNPASV.

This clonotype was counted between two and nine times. In nucleotides, the CDR3 is TGTGCCAGCAGCCCACTCGGGGTGGGTCAGCCCCAGCATTTT. This gives the protein CASSPLGVGQPQHF. The gene calls are TRBV7-9 and TRBJ1-5, with D hard to call. This CDR3 has 14 residues. Germline loops: CDR1 SEHNR, CDR2 FQNEAQ (reference sequence). V dropped 5 bases and J dropped 6 bases, with 14 bases sitting between them.

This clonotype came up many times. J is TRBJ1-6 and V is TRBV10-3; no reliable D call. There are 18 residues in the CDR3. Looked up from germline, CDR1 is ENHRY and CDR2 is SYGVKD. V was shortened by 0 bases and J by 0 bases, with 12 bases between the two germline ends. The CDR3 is CAISESSLQSSYNSPLHF. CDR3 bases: TGTGCCATCAGTGAGTCGTCTCTTCAGAGCTCCTATAATTCACCCCTCCACTTT.

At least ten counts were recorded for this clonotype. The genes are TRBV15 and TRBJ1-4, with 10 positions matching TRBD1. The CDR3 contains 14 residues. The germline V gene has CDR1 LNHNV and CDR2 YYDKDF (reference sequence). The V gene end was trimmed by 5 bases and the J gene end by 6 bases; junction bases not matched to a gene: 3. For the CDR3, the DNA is TGTGCCACCAGCCTCGGGACAGGGGATGAAAAACTGTTTTTT. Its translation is CATSLGTGDEKLFF.

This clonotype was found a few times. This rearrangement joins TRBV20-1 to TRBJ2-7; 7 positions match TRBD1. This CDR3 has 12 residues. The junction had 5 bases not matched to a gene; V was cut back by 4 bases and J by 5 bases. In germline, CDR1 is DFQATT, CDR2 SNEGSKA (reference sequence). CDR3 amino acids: CSATNRGNEQYF. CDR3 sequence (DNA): TGCAGTGCTACAAACAGGGGAAACGAGCAGTACTTC.

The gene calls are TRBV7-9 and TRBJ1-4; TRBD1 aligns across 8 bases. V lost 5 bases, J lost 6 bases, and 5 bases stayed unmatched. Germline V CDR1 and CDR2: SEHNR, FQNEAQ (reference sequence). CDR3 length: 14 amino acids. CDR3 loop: CASSLRTGHEKLFF. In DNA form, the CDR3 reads TGTGCCAGCAGCCTTCGGACAGGGCATGAAAAACTGTTTTTT. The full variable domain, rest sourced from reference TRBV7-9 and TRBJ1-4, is DTGVSQNPRHKITKRGQNVTFRCDPISEHNRLYWYRQTLGQGPEFLTYFQNEAQLEKSRLLSDRFSAERPKGSFSTLEIQRTEQGDSAMYLCASSLRTGHEKLFFGSGTQLSVL.

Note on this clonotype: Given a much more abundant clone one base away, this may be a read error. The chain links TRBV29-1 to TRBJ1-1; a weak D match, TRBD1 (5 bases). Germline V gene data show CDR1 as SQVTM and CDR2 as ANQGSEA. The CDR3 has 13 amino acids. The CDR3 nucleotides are TGCAGAGTGGCCCGACAGATGAACACTGAAGCTTTCTTT. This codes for CRVARQMNTEAFF. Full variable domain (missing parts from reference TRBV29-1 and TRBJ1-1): SAVISQKPSRDICQRGTSLTIQCQVDSQVTMMFWYRQQPGQSLTLIATANQGSEATYESGFVIDKFPISRPNLTFSTLTVSNMSPEDSSIYLCRVARQMNTEAFFGQGTRLTVV.